Listed below are T cell receptor beta chains from one sample, sequenced in a study of blood T cell repertoires in COVID-19. The assay was immunoSEQ multiplex PCR, and TCRdb's table has in-frame clones only and misses some. The sample comprises about 240,000 clones, approximately 90% of which are singletons, and 2.5% to 3% rests with the top ten. Sequenced: PBMCs or T cells enriched from blood (not recorded which). The source is a woman younger than 45 with acute COVID-19. Both conserved end residues are part of each CDR3. Fields, in order: clone size, V gene, D gene, J gene, CDR3 length, CDR3 DNA, CDR3 protein. D genes are given only for firm matches. Clone size is not always given. Where it is, it says once, few, many or a class for expanded clones.

-	TRBV19	-	TRBJ1-1	16	TGTGCCAGTAGTATCGCGGCGGGGGGTGCGTACACTGAAGCTTTCTTT	CASSIAAGGAYTEAFF
-	TRBV10-3	-	TRBJ1-2	14	TGTGCCATCAGTGAGTCAAGACAGCTTGATGGCTACACCTTC	CAISESRQLDGYTF
-	TRBV6-5	-	TRBJ2-2	14	TGTGCCAGCAAAGGGACAGGCGGGAGCGGGGAGCTGTTTTTT	CASKGTGGSGELFF
once	TRBV6-5	TRBD1	TRBJ1-2	13	TGTGCCAGCAGGCAAGACAGGGTGGGTGGCTACACCTTC	CASRQDRVGGYTF
-	TRBV27	-	TRBJ1-6	14	TGTGCCAGCAGGCCGGGTGTAGAAAATTCACCCCTCCACTTT	CASRPGVENSPLHF
-	TRBV6-5	-	TRBJ1-4	15	TGTGCCAGCAGTTTATCGGGGGGGGCTAATGAAAAACTGTTTTTT	CASSLSGGANEKLFF
few	TRBV19	-	TRBJ2-1	13	TGTGCCAGTAGCACAGGGAGTTACAATGAGCAGTTCTTC	CASSTGSYNEQFF
once	TRBV6-5	TRBD2	TRBJ2-7	12	TGTGCCAGCAGAACGGGGGGGTACGAGCAGTACTTC	CASRTGGYEQYF
-	TRBV5-1	TRBD2	TRBJ2-7	16	TGCGCCAGCAGTCCCAGGGGCGGGGGGACCTCCTACGAGCAGTACTTC	CASSPRGGGTSYEQYF
-	TRBV30	-	TRBJ1-2	14	TGTGCCTGGAGTGTAGGCTGGACAAGGGATGGCTACACCTTC	CAWSVGWTRDGYTF
-	TRBV27	TRBD1	TRBJ2-7	16	TGTGCCAGCAGCACCGCCGGGACAGGAGGACAGTACGAGCAGTACTTC	CASSTAGTGGQYEQYF
many	TRBV5-6	TRBD1	TRBJ1-1	17	TGTGCCAGCAGCTTGAGGGACAGGGGAATTTTTAACACTGAAGCTTTCTTT	CASSLRDRGIFNTEAFF
-	TRBV5-1	-	TRBJ1-1	13	TGCGCCAGCAGCTTGGGGCAGGGGTCTGAAGCTTTCTTT	CASSLGQGSEAFF
once	TRBV5-1	-	TRBJ1-2	14	TGCGCCAGCAGCCCTCGGAGGGACGGGTATGGCTACACCTTC	CASSPRRDGYGYTF
-	TRBV6-6	-	TRBJ1-1	14	TGTGCCAGCAGTTACGGGGGGATGGACACTGAAGCTTTCTTT	CASSYGGMDTEAFF
-	TRBV24-1	-	TRBJ2-1	14	TGTGCCACCAGTGATACTAGGCAGCACAATGAGCAGTTCTTC	CATSDTRQHNEQFF
-	TRBV4-3	TRBD1	TRBJ2-6	17	TGCGCCAGCAGCCACCGGACAGGGGTGGAGGGGGCCAACGTCCTGACTTTC	CASSHRTGVEGANVLTF
-	TRBV19	-	TRBJ1-2	15	TGTGCCAGTAGTTCCCCCGGACAGATTTACTATGGCTACACCTTC	CASSSPGQIYYGYTF
once	TRBV5-5	-	TRBJ2-2	12	TGTGCCAGCAGTTCTAATAGAGGGGAGCTGTTTTTT	CASSSNRGELFF
-	TRBV2	-	TRBJ1-1	12	TGTGCCAGCATCTCAGGGTTCTCTGAAGCTTTCTTT	CASISGFSEAFF
-	TRBV20-1	TRBD1	TRBJ1-6	17	TGCAGTGCTAGTGGTGAGAAGGCAGGGGGATATAATTCACCCCTCCACTTT	CSASGEKAGGYNSPLHF
-	TRBV7-2	TRBD1	TRBJ2-1	16	TGTGCCAGCAGCCGTACGCATGGACAGGCGAACAATGAGCAGTTCTTC	CASSRTHGQANNEQFF
-	TRBV10-2	-	TRBJ1-2	13	TGCGCCAGCAGTGACTCCGGACAGTATGGCTACACCTTC	CASSDSGQYGYTF
-	TRBV7-2	-	TRBJ2-7	15	TGTGCCAGCAGCCCCGAGGGCTCAAATACCCACGAGCAGTACTTC	CASSPEGSNTHEQYF
-	TRBV27	-	TRBJ2-1	13	TGTGCCAGCAGTCCGGGACTCTCCAATGAGCAGTTCTTC	CASSPGLSNEQFF
-	TRBV27	-	TRBJ1-4	14	TGTGCCAGCAGTCAATACAGGGCTTCCGAAAAACTGTTTTTT	CASSQYRASEKLFF
-	TRBV10-3	TRBD2	TRBJ2-5	15	TGTGCCATCAGTGATAACGGGGGGAGGGGAGAGACCCAGTACTTC	CAISDNGGRGETQYF
-	TRBV11-2	-	TRBJ2-5	13	TGTGCCAGCAGCTTATCTGTGAGAGAGACCCAGTACTTC	CASSLSVRETQYF
-	TRBV19	-	TRBJ1-1	14	TGTGCCAGTAGTCTTGGGAGAACTAACACTGAAGCTTTCTTT	CASSLGRTNTEAFF
once	TRBV11-2	-	TRBJ2-3	13	TGTGCCAGCAGCTCCACCGGACTGCGATCGCAGTATTTT	CASSSTGLRSQYF
-	TRBV4-3	TRBD2	TRBJ2-4	18	TGCGCCAGCAGCCAGGGACTAGCTACAGTTCGAGCCAAAAACATTCAGTACTTC	CASSQGLATVRAKNIQYF
-	TRBV4-1	-	TRBJ1-5	13	TGCGCCAGCAGCCAAGGAGGGGGTCAGCCCCAGCATTTT	CASSQGGGQPQHF
-	TRBV7-9	-	TRBJ1-5	14	TGTGCCAGCAGCGCGGGACCGGTAAATCAGCCCCAGCATTTT	CASSAGPVNQPQHF
-	TRBV24-1	TRBD1	TRBJ1-2	13	TGTGCCACCAGTGATGGACAGGGCTATGGCTACACCTTC	CATSDGQGYGYTF
-	TRBV11-2	-	TRBJ2-7	15	TGTGCCAGCAGCTCCTTCTCCAGTGGCCCCTACGAGCAGTACTTC	CASSSFSSGPYEQYF
-	TRBV5-5	-	TRBJ1-2	14	TGTGCCAGCAGCCCACAGGGTATGGGCCATGGCTACACCTTC	CASSPQGMGHGYTF
-	TRBV3-1/TRBV3-2	-	TRBJ2-5	13	TGTGCCAGCAGCCCGACAGAGCAAGAGACCCAGTACTTC	CASSPTEQETQYF
-	TRBV7-6	-	TRBJ1-5	17	TGTGCCAGCAGCATTAGTCCAGGTTCCCCAAGCAATCAGCCCCAGCATTTT	CASSISPGSPSNQPQHF
-	TRBV4-1	TRBD2	TRBJ2-7	18	TGCGCCAGCAGCCAAGTCGGTAGCGGGGGGCCGCCAGGCTACGAGCAGTACTTC	CASSQVGSGGPPGYEQYF
-	TRBV12-3/TRBV12-4	-	TRBJ2-1	13	TGTGCCAGTCGGAGGTCAGCATACAATGAGCAGTTCTTC	CASRRSAYNEQFF
few	TRBV4-1	TRBD2	TRBJ2-7	13	TGCGCCAGCAGCCGGACTAGCGACTACGAGCAGTACTTC	CASSRTSDYEQYF
once	TRBV6-5	-	TRBJ1-1	13	TGTGCCAGCAGTAAGGACAAAGAGACTGAAGCTTTCTTT	CASSKDKETEAFF
-	TRBV14	-	TRBJ1-2	12	TGTGCCAGCGCGAGCCTTCCGAATGGCTACACCTTC	CASASLPNGYTF